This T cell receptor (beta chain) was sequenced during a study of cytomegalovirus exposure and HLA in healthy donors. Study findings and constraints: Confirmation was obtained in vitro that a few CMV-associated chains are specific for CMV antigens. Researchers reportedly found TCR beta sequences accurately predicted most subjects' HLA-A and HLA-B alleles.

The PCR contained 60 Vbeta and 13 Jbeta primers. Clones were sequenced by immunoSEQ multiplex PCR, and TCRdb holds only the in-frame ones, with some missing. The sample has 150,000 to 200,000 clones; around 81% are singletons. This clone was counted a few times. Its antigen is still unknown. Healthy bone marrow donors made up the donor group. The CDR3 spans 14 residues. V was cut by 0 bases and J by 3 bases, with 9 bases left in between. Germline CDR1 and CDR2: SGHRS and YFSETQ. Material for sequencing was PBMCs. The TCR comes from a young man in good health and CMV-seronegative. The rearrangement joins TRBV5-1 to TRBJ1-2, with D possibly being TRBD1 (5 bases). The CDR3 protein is CASSLAGDDYGYTF. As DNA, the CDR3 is TGCGCCAGCAGCTTGGCGGGGGATGACTATGGCTACACCTTC.